This T cell receptor (beta chain) is from a study of blood T cells in healthy people across ages. From germline, CDR1 is SGHTA and CDR2 FQGTGA. The CDR3 has 15 amino acids. The authors ran a second PCR of 7 to 11 cycles using a sample-barcoded 5' primer and a J-beta primer mix. TCRdb called the 5' RACE reads again in MiXCR, with one record for every CDR3 protein. This table has about 1 million distinct CDR3 sequences, under 30% appearing once. Another study also made use of these data, one on T cells of mothers and their children.

This sequence originates from a girl aged 2 to 10 in good health. Sequenced material: blood. J is TRBJ2-1 and V is TRBV7-3, with 9 bases that match TRBD1. The J call may be faulty, since TRBJ2-7 better matches the DNA end. The CDR3 loop is CASSFNRDRDYEQYF. The CDR3 region has the DNA TGTGCCAGCAGCTTTAACCGGGACAGGGACTACGAGCAGTACTTC.